These T cell receptor beta chains were read from a single sample in a study of T cells in Graves' hyperthyroidism and ophthalmopathy. Using its own MiXCR run on the multiplex PCR reads, TCRdb lists one record per CDR3 protein. This table holds 480,000 or so distinct CDR3 sequences, over 45% found once. Source material: peripheral blood or thyroid tissue (not recorded which). All receptors derive from an adult woman with Graves' disease, either hyperthyroidism or ophthalmopathy (not recorded which). Both conserved end residues are part of each CDR3. A D gene is named only where the DNA matches it firmly. Rows may omit the clone size; those that give it use once, few, many or a size class.

clone size: NA; J gene: TRBJ2-5; V gene: TRBV15; D gene: TRBD2; CDR3 protein: CATSRSYWGSGRSEETQYF; CDR3 DNA: TGTGCCACCAGCAGGTCCTACTGGGGTAGCGGGAGATCGGAAGAGACCCAGTACTTC
clone size: NA; J gene: TRBJ2-6; V gene: TRBV2; D gene: NA; CDR3 protein: CTGEGANVLTF; CDR3 DNA: TGTACCGGGGAAGGGGCCAACGTCCTGACTTTC
clone size: NA; J gene: TRBJ1-5; V gene: TRBV15; D gene: TRBD1; CDR3 protein: CATTGTASNQPQHF; CDR3 DNA: TGTGCCACCACTGGGACAGCTAGCAATCAGCCCCAGCATTTT
clone size: NA; J gene: TRBJ1-6; V gene: TRBV10-3; D gene: NA; CDR3 protein: CAISPRSSNSPLHF; CDR3 DNA: TGTGCCATCTCCCCCAGGTCTTCTAATTCACCCCTCCACTTT
clone size: many; J gene: TRBJ2-2; V gene: TRBV9; D gene: TRBD2; CDR3 protein: CASNTGGGLGELFF; CDR3 DNA: TGTGCCAGCAACACGGGGGGGGGGCTAGGGGAGCTGTTTTTT
clone size: NA; J gene: TRBJ2-6; V gene: TRBV7-8; D gene: NA; CDR3 protein: CASSPRGASGANVLTF; CDR3 DNA: TGTGCCAGCAGCCCACGGGGGGCCTCTGGGGCCAACGTCCTGACTTTC
clone size: many; J gene: TRBJ1-1; V gene: TRBV19; D gene: TRBD1; CDR3 protein: CASTKFGGQGSTEAFF; CDR3 DNA: TGTGCCAGTACCAAATTTGGGGGACAGGGCTCCACTGAAGCTTTCTTT
clone size: many; J gene: TRBJ1-2; V gene: TRBV10-3; D gene: NA; CDR3 protein: CASRGSGDGYTF; CDR3 DNA: TGTGCCAGCAGGGGCTCGGGGGACGGCTACACCTTC
clone size: NA; J gene: TRBJ1-3; V gene: TRBV6-1; D gene: NA; CDR3 protein: CASSLALGNTIYF; CDR3 DNA: TGTGCCAGCAGTTTAGCGCTCGGAAACACCATATATTTT
clone size: few; J gene: TRBJ1-1; V gene: TRBV18; D gene: NA; CDR3 protein: CASSPPMGNTEAFF; CDR3 DNA: TGTGCCAGCTCACCACCGATGGGGAACACTGAAGCTTTCTTT
clone size: many; J gene: TRBJ1-2; V gene: TRBV11-2; D gene: TRBD1; CDR3 protein: CASRRQGGSYGYTF; CDR3 DNA: TGTGCCAGCAGACGACAGGGGGGTTCCTATGGCTACACCTTC
clone size: NA; J gene: TRBJ1-1; V gene: TRBV19; D gene: TRBD1; CDR3 protein: CASSEGASTEAFF; CDR3 DNA: TGTGCCAGTAGTGAGGGGGCCAGCACTGAAGCTTTCTTT
clone size: many; J gene: TRBJ2-7; V gene: TRBV7-2; D gene: TRBD2; CDR3 protein: CASSPIAGMAYEQYF; CDR3 DNA: TGTGCCAGCAGCCCTATAGCGGGAATGGCCTACGAGCAGTACTTC